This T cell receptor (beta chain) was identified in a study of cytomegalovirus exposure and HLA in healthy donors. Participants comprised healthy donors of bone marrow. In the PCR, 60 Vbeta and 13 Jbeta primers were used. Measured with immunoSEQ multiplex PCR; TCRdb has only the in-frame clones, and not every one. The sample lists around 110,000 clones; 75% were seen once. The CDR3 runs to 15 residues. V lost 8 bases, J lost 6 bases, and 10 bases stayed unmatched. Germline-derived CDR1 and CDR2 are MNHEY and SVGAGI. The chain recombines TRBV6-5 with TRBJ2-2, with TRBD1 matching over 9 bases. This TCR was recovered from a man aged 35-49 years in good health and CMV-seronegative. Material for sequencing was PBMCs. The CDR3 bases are TGTGCCAGCGGGAGGGACAGGGCGGAGGCCGGGGAGCTGTTTTTT. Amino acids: CASGRDRAEAGELFF.